A selection of T cell receptor beta chains follows, all from one sample in a study of shared clonotypes between healthy human individuals. The data were produced by immunoSEQ multiplex PCR, yet TCRdb's version contains in-frame clones alone and is incomplete. The sample consists of around 600,000 clones, approximately 96% of them appearing once. The specimen sequenced was naive CD8+ T cells sorted from blood. Receptors originate from a woman in her 30s in good health. The CDR3 runs from the conserved cysteine through the conserved F or W.

j_gene: TRBJ2-1; v_gene: TRBV9; CDR3aa: CASSVRLTTGFNEQFF
j_gene: TRBJ1-2; v_gene: TRBV18; CDR3aa: CASSPPPGMGGYTF
j_gene: TRBJ2-7; v_gene: TRBV9; CDR3aa: CASSPQGQGDYEQYF
j_gene: TRBJ1-1; v_gene: TRBV19; CDR3aa: CASSPTGGVAEAFF
j_gene: TRBJ2-7; v_gene: TRBV6-5; CDR3aa: CASSYGGATGEQYF
j_gene: TRBJ2-7; v_gene: TRBV11-2; CDR3aa: CASSPGWGHYEQYF
j_gene: TRBJ2-7; v_gene: TRBV27; CDR3aa: CASSVSSPYEQYF
j_gene: TRBJ2-7; v_gene: TRBV5-8; CDR3aa: CASSLSFGDSYEQYF
j_gene: TRBJ2-7; v_gene: TRBV7-8; CDR3aa: CASSFTQGLYEQYF
j_gene: TRBJ2-3; v_gene: TRBV27; CDR3aa: CASAPGGLTDTQYF
j_gene: TRBJ2-3; v_gene: TRBV5-8; CDR3aa: CASRGYPEDTQYF
j_gene: TRBJ2-1; v_gene: TRBV19; CDR3aa: CASSIDWLNEQFF
j_gene: TRBJ1-2; v_gene: TRBV10-3; CDR3aa: CAISESVEVTNYGYTF
j_gene: TRBJ2-7; v_gene: TRBV28; CDR3aa: CASSLFGRGNYEQYF
j_gene: TRBJ1-2; v_gene: TRBV7-9; CDR3aa: CASSPNIGGYTF
j_gene: TRBJ2-7; v_gene: TRBV27; CDR3aa: CASRGGTGFEQYF
j_gene: TRBJ2-3; v_gene: TRBV13; CDR3aa: CASSLEPSSSGSSDTQYF
j_gene: TRBJ2-3; v_gene: TRBV28; CDR3aa: CASSSSSGRYTDTQYF
j_gene: TRBJ2-7; v_gene: TRBV6-5; CDR3aa: CASIPTGTSDEQYF
j_gene: TRBJ1-1; v_gene: TRBV6-5; CDR3aa: CASSYSTGRDEAFF
j_gene: TRBJ1-5; v_gene: TRBV28; CDR3aa: CASSSQRTDLNQPQHF
j_gene: TRBJ1-2; v_gene: TRBV30; CDR3aa: CAGDSYGYTF
j_gene: TRBJ2-7; v_gene: TRBV11-2; CDR3aa: CASSLGDRAYEQYF
j_gene: TRBJ2-3; v_gene: TRBV28; CDR3aa: CASSLHQREALFDTQYF
j_gene: TRBJ2-1; v_gene: TRBV27; CDR3aa: CASSLGQGFNEQFF